Below are 26 T cell receptor beta chains sequenced from a single sample in a study of T cell repertoires in cytomegalovirus infection. TCRdb recomputed calls from the reads with MiXCR, one row per CDR3 protein. The data show approximately 910,000 distinct CDR3 sequences, around 32% seen once. Their cognate antigens are unknown. The material sequenced was cultured CD8+ T cells from PBMCs, taken from culture after CMV antigen stimulation. These receptors were obtained from a human donor in good health (CMV status not recorded). Some clones in this sample may be carry-over from other donors' samples.

With respect to this clonotype: This could be a read error, since a much larger clone is one nucleotide away. The chain recombines TRBV6-5 with TRBJ2-3; D may correspond to TRBD1 or TRBD2 (6 bases each). CDR1 MNHEY and CDR2 SVGAGI come from the germline V gene. This CDR3 is built from 15 residues. CDR3 in amino acids: CASSPGWGARDMQYF. The CDR3 nucleotides are TGTGCCAGCAGTCCCGGGTGGGGGGCGAGAGATATGCAGTATTTT.

The chain has TRBV7-9 and TRBJ2-4, with D perhaps matching TRBD1 or TRBD2 (6 bases each). The CDR3 consists of 16 residues. Germline V gene data show CDR1 as SEHNR and CDR2 as FQNEAQ (reference sequence). V was clipped by 5 bases and J by 3 bases, with 17 bases between them. The CDR3 nucleotides are TGTGCCAGCAGCGCTAACGGGGGCAGGGGCAAAAACATTCAGTACTTC. Translating it yields CASSANGGRGKNIQYF.

This clonotype was seen a handful of times. The V and J genes are TRBV6-1 and TRBJ2-7; D perhaps matches TRBD1 (5 bases). Per the germline V gene, CDR1 is MNHNS and CDR2 is SASEGT. This CDR3 contains 13 residues. V lost 6 bases and J 3 bases, leaving 12 bases between the germline ends. CDR3 loop: CASSPETDYEQYF. The CDR3 bases are TGTGCCAGCAGCCCCGAGACAGACTACGAGCAGTACTTC.

The sample holds a few counts of this clonotype. The chain couples TRBV4-2 to TRBJ2-1; D gene unclear. Per germline, CDR1 LGHNA and CDR2 YNFKEQ. Trimming shortened V by 0 bases and J by 8 bases, and 11 bases separated the two germline ends. This CDR3 spans 14 amino acids. This chain's CDR3 is CASSQESQFDEQFF. The DNA of the CDR3 is TGTGCCAGCAGCCAAGAAAGCCAGTTCGATGAGCAGTTCTTC.

The chain links TRBV6-6 to TRBJ1-5; perhaps TRBD1 as D (5 bases). Per germline, CDR1 MNHNY and CDR2 SVGAGI (reference sequence). V was shortened by 6 bases and J by 5 bases, with 20 bases between the two germline ends. There are 16 residues in the CDR3. The CDR3 DNA is TGTGCCAGCAGGTCCATAACCGGGACCTCCCATCAGCCCCAGCATTTT. This sequence encodes CASRSITGTSHQPQHF.

This clonotype was counted between two and nine times. This chain links TRBV6-2 or TRBV6-3 with TRBJ2-7; D possibly uses TRBD1 or TRBD2 (5 bases each). V was pared by 4 bases and J by 5 bases, with 12 bases between. The CDR3 consists of 13 residues. Germline CDR1 is MNHEY and CDR2 is SVGEGT. CDR3 in amino acids: CASSLRGTHEQYV. CDR3 DNA: TGTGCCAGCAGTTTGAGAGGGACCCACGAGCAGTACGTC.

This clonotype was picked up a small number of times. The chain combines TRBV7-2 with TRBJ2-5; possibly TRBD2 for D (7 bases). Germline CDR1 and CDR2: SGHTA and FQGNSA. This CDR3 is built from 15 residues. V was cut by 7 bases and J by 3 bases, with 18 bases left in between. The CDR3 spells CASTAGAGEEETQYF. CDR3 bases: TGTGCCAGCACAGCAGGGGCGGGGGAAGAAGAGACCCAGTACTTC.

This clonotype was counted a few times. This sequence joins TRBV12-3 or TRBV12-4 and TRBJ1-1; D is unclear. The length of the CDR3 is 12 residues. V was clipped by 5 bases and J by 11 bases, with 15 bases between them. CDR3 DNA: TGTGCCAGCAGTCCCGCCCGGGTTGAGGCTTTCTTT. It is translated as CASSPARVEAFF.

This clonotype was seen more than once but under ten times. The gene calls are TRBV12-3 or TRBV12-4 and TRBJ1-2; the D gene is possibly TRBD1 (6 bases). V lost 1 base and J 5 bases, leaving 14 bases between the germline ends. The CDR3 covers 15 residues. The CDR3 DNA follows: TGTGCCAGCAGTTTAGGGGTCGGGGGCCCTTATGGCTACACCTTC. Encoded protein: CASSLGVGGPYGYTF.

This clonotype has a handful of counts. The chain joins TRBV25-1 to TRBJ2-5; tentatively, D is TRBD2 (5 bases). V was shortened by 2 bases and J by 2 bases, with 9 bases between the two germline ends. Germline CDR1 and CDR2: MGHDK and SYGVNS. This CDR3 region has 14 residues. As DNA, the CDR3 is TGTGCCAGCAGTGAAGGGAGCGAACAAGAGACCCAGTACTTC. This sequence encodes CASSEGSEQETQYF.

The V and J genes are TRBV7-7 and TRBJ2-2, with D possibly TRBD1 on 7 matching bases. From germline, CDR1 is SSHAT and CDR2 FNYEAQ (reference sequence). The CDR3 totals 15 residues. For the CDR3, the DNA is TGTGCTACCAGGACGCGCGGGACAGACACCGGGGAGCTGTTTTTT. Protein: CATRTRGTDTGELFF.

DNA of the CDR3: TGTGCCACCAGCAGAGATCTCGGACTCGGCTACGAGCAGTACTTC. Translating gives CATSRDLGLGYEQYF. V usage is TRBV15 and J usage is TRBJ2-7, with D maybe TRBD2 (5 bases). CDR1 and CDR2 from the germline V gene are LNHNV and YYDKDF (reference sequence). Trimming removed 0 bases from V and 3 bases from J, with 12 bases in between. CDR3 length equals 15 residues.

In this sample, this clonotype turned up many times. V gene TRBV7-6 combines with J gene TRBJ2-1; tentative D call: TRBD2 (6 bases). Per the germline V gene, CDR1 is SGHVS and CDR2 is FNYEAQ. V was shortened by 2 bases and J by 0 bases, with 11 bases between the two germline ends. The CDR3 is made up of 16 amino acids. The CDR3 here is CASSLPRGSSYNEQFF. As DNA, the CDR3 is TGTGCCAGCAGCTTACCGCGGGGCAGCTCCTACAATGAGCAGTTCTTC.

This chain uses TRBV6-1 with TRBJ1-3; D is perhaps TRBD1 (5 bases). The CDR3 is 16 amino acids. The V gene lost 0 bases and the J gene lost 2 bases, with 11 bases spanning the gap. Germline values: CDR1 MNHNS, CDR2 SASEGT. In DNA form, the CDR3 reads TGTGCCAGCAGTGAAGCCGCCTGGGGACCTGGAAACACCATATATTTT. It encodes CASSEAAWGPGNTIYF.

The rearrangement joins TRBV28 to TRBJ2-7; D is possibly TRBD1 (6 bases). The V gene's germline CDR1 is MDHEN and CDR2 SYDVKM. The V end was cut by 1 base, the J end by 0 bases, with 16 bases between. CDR3 length: 17 residues. The CDR3 loop reads CASSLLAGDPLSYEQYF. The CDR3 DNA is TGTGCCAGCAGTTTATTGGCAGGGGACCCCCTCTCCTACGAGCAGTACTTC.

The rearrangement joins TRBV6-5 to TRBJ1-1; D is ambiguous. Looked up from germline, CDR1 is MNHEY and CDR2 is SVGAGI. This CDR3 has 11 amino acids. Deletions cut 6 bases from V and 11 bases from J, with 13 bases between. This CDR3 is CASSPGEGAFF. CDR3 sequence (DNA): TGTGCCAGCAGCCCCGGGGAGGGTGCTTTCTTT.

This clonotype was picked up a small number of times. The V call is TRBV19, the J call TRBJ1-2; TRBD1 agrees at 8 bases. Germline V gene lookup returns CDR1 LNHDA and CDR2 SQIVND (reference sequence). The J segment lost 0 bases and the V segment lost 8 bases, leaving 5 bases of the junction unmatched. There are 14 residues in the CDR3. Here the CDR3 DNA reads TGTGCCAGTGAACGACAGGGGACTAACTATGGCTACACCTTC. The encoded protein is CASERQGTNYGYTF.

V usage is TRBV6-1 and J usage is TRBJ1-1; 9 bases align to TRBD1. V lost 5 bases and J lost 1; bases outside the gene matches: 8. This CDR3 has 16 amino acids. Germline V gene lookup returns CDR1 MNHNS and CDR2 SASEGT. CDR3 amino acids: CASSPNRGLRNTEAFF. The CDR3 nucleotides read TGTGCCAGCAGTCCCAACAGGGGGCTCAGGAACACTGAAGCTTTCTTT.

The chain couples TRBV4-1 to TRBJ1-6; D is unclear. The CDR3 extends over 17 amino acids. Germline loops: CDR1 MGHRA, CDR2 YSYEKL. V was trimmed by 0 bases and J by 7 bases, leaving 16 bases between them. As DNA, the CDR3 is TGCGCCAGCAGCCAAGATCAGAAAAGCGGGCGCAATTCACCCCTCCACTTT. It specifies CASSQDQKSGRNSPLHF.

On this clonotype: This sequence may be a read error, since a much larger clone differs from it by one base. This chain uses TRBV7-3 with TRBJ2-1; tentatively, D is TRBD1 or TRBD2 (5 bases each). This CDR3 spans 15 amino acids. From germline, CDR1 is SGHTA and CDR2 FQGTGA. Written as DNA, the CDR3 is TGTGCCAACAGCTTAGAGCCAGGGAGCAACAATGAGCAGTTCTTC. Translation: CANSLEPGSNNEQFF.

V gene TRBV6-5 combines with J gene TRBJ2-5, with D uncertain. Germline CDR1 reads MNHEY; CDR2 reads SVGAGI. V shed 7 bases and J shed 5 bases, with 20 bases lying between them. This CDR3 has 15 amino acids. The DNA for the CDR3 is TGTGCCAGCACCCTTCGGCCGAATCTGAGGGAGACCCAGTACTTC. Amino acid sequence: CASTLRPNLRETQYF.

In this sample, this clonotype turned up a few times. The genes are TRBV6-2 or TRBV6-3 and TRBJ2-7; no firm D call. The CDR3 totals 13 residues. Trimming took 6 bases from V and 6 from J, leaving 15 bases between them. Germline CDR1 reads MNHEY; CDR2 reads SVGEGT. The CDR3 bases are TGTGCCAGCAGCTCCAGAGAGTTTGGCGAGCAGTACGTC. This gives the protein CASSSREFGEQYV.

This clonotype turned up a few times. The V gene is TRBV10-3, the J gene TRBJ2-7; D is unresolved. The CDR3 has 12 residues. CDR1 is ENHRY, CDR2 SYGVKD, per germline. V shed 0 bases and J shed 1 base, with 1 base lying between them. This chain's CDR3 is CAISESSYEQYV. CDR3 in DNA: TGTGCCATCAGTGAGTCGTCCTACGAGCAGTACGTC.

The chain employs TRBV5-6 and TRBJ2-1, with TRBD1 matching over 10 bases. V was pared by 1 base and J by 5 bases, with 6 bases of the junction left unmatched. The CDR3 is 16 residues long. Germline V gene lookup returns CDR1 SGHDT and CDR2 YYEEEE. The DNA for the CDR3 is TGTGCCAGCAGCTTGTCTTGGGACAGGGGTGACAATGAGCAGTTCTTC. Translating gives CASSLSWDRGDNEQFF.

The chain employs TRBV19 and TRBJ2-1; 8 bases line up with TRBD1. V gave up 5 bases and J gave up 3 bases; unmatched junction bases: 12. CDR1 LNHDA and CDR2 SQIVND come from the germline V gene (reference sequence). The CDR3 sequence is 17 residues long. The CDR3 DNA reads TGTGCCAGTAGTCCGAGGGGGACAGGAGAGGACTACAATGAGCAGTTCTTC. It yields the protein CASSPRGTGEDYNEQFF.

This clonotype was counted between two and nine times. The rearrangement links TRBV18 to TRBJ2-5; D unclear. The germline V and J ends were trimmed by 2 bases and 5 bases, with 6 bases remaining between them. Germline lookup yields CDR1 KGHSH and CDR2 LQKENI. CDR3 length equals 12 residues. CDR3 sequence reads: CASSPIVETQYF. In nucleotides, the CDR3 is TGTGCCAGCTCACCAATCGTGGAGACCCAGTACTTC.